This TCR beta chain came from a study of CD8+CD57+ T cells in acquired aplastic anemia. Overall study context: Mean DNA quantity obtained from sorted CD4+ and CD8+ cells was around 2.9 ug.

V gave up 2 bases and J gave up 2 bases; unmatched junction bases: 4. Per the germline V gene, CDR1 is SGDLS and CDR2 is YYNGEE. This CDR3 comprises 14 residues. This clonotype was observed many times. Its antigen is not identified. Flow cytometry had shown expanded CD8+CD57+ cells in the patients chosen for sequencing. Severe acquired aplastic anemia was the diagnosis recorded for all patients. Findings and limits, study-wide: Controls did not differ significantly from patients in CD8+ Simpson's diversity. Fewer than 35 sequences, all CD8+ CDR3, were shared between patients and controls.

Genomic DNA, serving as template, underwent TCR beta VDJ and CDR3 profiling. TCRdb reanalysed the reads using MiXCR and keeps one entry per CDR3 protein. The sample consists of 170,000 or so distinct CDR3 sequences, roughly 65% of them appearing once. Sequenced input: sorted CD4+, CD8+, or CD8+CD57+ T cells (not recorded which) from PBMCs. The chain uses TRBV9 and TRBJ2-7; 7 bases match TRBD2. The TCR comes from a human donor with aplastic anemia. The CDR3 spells CASSVGGGTYEQYF. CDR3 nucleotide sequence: TGTGCCAGCAGCGTGGGCGGGGGTACCTACGAGCAGTACTTC. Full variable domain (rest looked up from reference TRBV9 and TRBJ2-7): DSGVTQTPKHLITATGQRVTLRCSPRSGDLSVYWYQQSLDQGLQFLIQYYNGEERAKGNILERFSAQQFPDLHSELNLSSLELGDSALYFCASSVGGGTYEQYFGPGTRLTVT.